This T cell receptor beta chain was retrieved from a study of vaccination effects on CD4 cells after COVID-19 (dated by TCRdb to the early 2020s). Describing the broader study: Post-vaccine samples across the study were collected a median of 72 days after the second dose, with a range of 14 to 241. SARS-CoV-2 spike-specific CD4+ TCR repertoires were compared before and after mRNA vaccination in COVID-19 convalescent patients and in infection-naive vaccine recipients. The full study included ten to eleven COVID-19 convalescent patients and a handful of SARS-CoV-2-naive healthy vaccine recipients. Cultures from other donors in the study were sequenced with the Oncomine TCR Beta short-read assay on an Illumina iSeq 100. The research as a whole found: Only a small number of convalescent patients were included, and no early post-infection timepoints were available, which limited the study. At late post-vaccination timepoints, both infection-induced and vaccine-induced clones showed marked clonal contraction, consistent with waning T cell responses. In healthy vaccine recipients, vaccine-induced clones were almost all SARS-CoV-2 mono-reactive, with only 1 of 255 cross-reactive with common cold coronaviruses.

A note on this clone: Its cognate antigen has yet to be identified. It has no much larger one-base neighbor in the sample; base qualities were not kept.

In the ViraFEST assay, PBMC were stimulated with viral peptide pools, and TCR sequencing was then used to find antigen-specific CD4+ T cell clonotypes based on their expansion. After 10 days of culture, CD4+ T cells were isolated with the EasySep CD4+ T cell isolation kit. Participants received two doses of either the BNT162b2 or the mRNA-1273 mRNA SARS-CoV-2 vaccine. None of the healthy vaccine recipients had a prior SARS-CoV-2 infection, which was confirmed by nucleocapsid antibody tests that came back negative both before and after vaccination. Each well held 2 million to 2.5 million PBMC cultured in IMDM containing roughly 5% human AB serum, 8.5 to 10 IU/ml IL-2 and gentamicin, along with roughly 10 ug/ml peptides. On days 3 and 7, half of the culture medium was replaced with fresh IL-2-containing medium. Each peptide stimulation condition was cultured in triplicate wells unless otherwise noted. PBMC were separated from whole blood using Ficoll-Paque Plus gradient centrifugation and were then either cryopreserved at -140C or used fresh. The overlapping peptide pools covered the spike proteins of SARS-CoV-2 as well as those of the common cold coronaviruses HCoV-NL63, HCoV-OC43 and HCoV-229E. The QIAamp micro DNA kit was used to extract genomic DNA from the cultured CD4+ T cells.

The CDR3 spans 14 residues, from the cysteine through the phenylalanine. The DNA shown is the 42-base CDR3, in frame from base 1. V and J are truncated by 6 bases and 5 bases respectively, leaving an intervening sequence of 16 bases. Taken from the germline V gene, the CDR1 and CDR2 loops are MNHEY and SVGAGI. To prepare the library, the immunoSEQ multiplex PCR assay was applied. DNA from the cultured, isolated CD4+ T cells was subjected to TCR beta CDR3 sequencing. In the source study's methods: Non-productive TCR sequences were discarded, and reads were trimmed to the CDR3 region, with only CDR3s of 7 or more amino acids retained. The MANAFEST web app was used to identify antigen-specific clonotypes by comparing expansion in peptide wells with expansion in reference cultures. Positive clones required FDR<0.05 expansion versus reference and all other wells, odds ratio above 5, and frequency above 0.1% in two replicate wells. A clonotype was called cross-reactive if it was significantly expanded both in SARS-CoV-2 spike wells and in at least one common cold coronavirus spike condition. CDR3 similarity was assessed by Levenshtein distance with the stringdist R package, and unrooted trees were built with ape in R 3.6.1. Here the immuneACCESS table is served through TCRdb, limited to in-frame sequences with V and J called. Missing clones are a known gap in these copies; in checked studies unresolved V genes cover under half, and the rest lacks a known reason. The DNA was the basis for D and trimming; V, J and clone size are from that table. For this sample there are over 60,000 clones; around 70% appear just once. About 1.6% of the sample rests with the top ten.

The chain links TRBV6-5 with TRBJ1-2; tentative D gene TRBD1, with 5 bases matching. The sequencing here drew on CD4+ T cells from PBMCs cultured with HCoV-229E spike peptides, taken after COVID-19 vaccination. The sample's cell subset or site label is to be understood as: HCoV-229E spike overlapping peptide pool stimulation. The clonotype comes from a human donor who received a COVID-19 vaccine. The bases are TGTGCCAGCAGGGCCCCGAGGGGCGGGTATGGCTACACCTTC. Translation gives CASRAPRGGYGYTF.